The source of this TCR beta chain is a study of T cells after yellow fever vaccination. This clonotype was observed at least ten times. In TCRdb, the 5' RACE reads were re-called with MiXCR into one record per CDR3 protein. The sample records about 49,000 distinct CDR3 sequences, approximately 7% being singletons. The clonotype originates from a man aged 18 to 30 who received the YFV17D yellow fever vaccine. This specimen consisted of CD8+ T cells sorted from PBMCs, obtained roughly 14 days after the first yellow fever vaccination.

This CDR3 reads CASSEGADQETQYF. The CDR3 DNA reads TGTGCCAGCAGTGAAGGTGCAGACCAAGAGACCCAGTACTTC. The gene calls are TRBV6-1 and TRBJ2-5; no reliable D call. CDR1 MNHNS and CDR2 SASEGT come from the germline V gene. V lost 1 base, J lost 0 bases, and 6 bases lay in between. The CDR3 runs 14 residues.